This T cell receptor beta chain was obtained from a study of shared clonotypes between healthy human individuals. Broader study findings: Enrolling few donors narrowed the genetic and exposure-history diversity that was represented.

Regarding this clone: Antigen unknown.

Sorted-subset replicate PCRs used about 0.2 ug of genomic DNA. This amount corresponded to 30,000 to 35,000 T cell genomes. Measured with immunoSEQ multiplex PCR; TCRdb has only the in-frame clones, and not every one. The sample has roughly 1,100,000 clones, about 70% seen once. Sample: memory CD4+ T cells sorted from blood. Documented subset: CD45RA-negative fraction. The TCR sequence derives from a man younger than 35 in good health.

The CDR3 protein is CAWSAGQYGYTF. The DNA for the CDR3 is TGTGCCTGGAGTGCCGGACAGTATGGCTACACCTTC. The gene calls are TRBV30 and TRBJ1-2; D may be TRBD1 (6 bases). The ends were cut back, 1 base at V and 5 bases at J, with 8 bases in the middle. CDR1 is GTSNPN and CDR2 is SVGIG in the germline V gene (reference sequence). The CDR3 runs to 12 residues. The whole variable domain, remainder taken from reference TRBV30 and TRBJ1-2, is SQTIHQWPATLVQPVGSPLSLECTVEGTSNPNLYWYRQAAGRGLQLLFYSVGIGQISSEVPQNLSASRPQDRQFILSSKKLLLSDSGFYLCAWSAGQYGYTFGSGTRLTVV.